Sequencing of this TCR beta chain was carried out in a study of cytomegalovirus exposure and HLA in healthy donors. Vbeta (60) and Jbeta (13) primers were used in the PCR. Libraries were prepared by immunoSEQ multiplex PCR; TCRdb keeps only in-frame clonotypes and omits some of them. The repertoire holds 150,000 or so clones, around 80% seen once, with about 13% in the top ten. From germline, CDR1 is LGHNA and CDR2 YNFKEQ. After removal of 5 bases from V and 5 bases from J, the junction contained 6 bases not matched to a gene. The CDR3 length is 13 residues. Findings of the study overall: Later on, an analysis found that several of the most significant clusters appeared to be linked to common viral pathogens, which included parvovirus B19.

Worth noting for this clone: The antigen is not known.

Input material: PBMCs. This TCR was sampled from a man younger than 45 in good health and CMV-seropositive. V is TRBV4-2 and J is TRBJ2-7; 7 bases match TRBD1. The CDR3 reads CASSDRQGHEQYF. The CDR3 DNA reads TGTGCCAGCAGCGATCGACAGGGCCACGAGCAGTACTTC.